This T cell receptor (beta chain) originates from a study of control samples from healthy donors and cancer patients. Profiling relied on immunoSEQ multiplex PCR, and the TCRdb table lists in-frame clones only, not all of them. The table lists 150,000 to 200,000 clones, about 90% of them singletons. Sequencing was performed on blood. This clonotype was sampled from a woman in her 30s in good health.

The CDR3 reads CASSLGLAATDTQYF. CDR3 nucleotide sequence: TGTGCCAGCAGCTTAGGATTGGCAGCCACAGATACGCAGTATTTT. J is TRBJ2-3 and V is TRBV7-2, with no clear D. There are 15 residues in the CDR3. The ends were cut back, 1 base at V and 2 bases at J, with 10 bases in the middle. Germline V gene lookup returns CDR1 SGHTA and CDR2 FQGNSA.